The 2 T cell receptor beta chains presented below share a single source sample, sequenced in a study of spatial heterogeneity in lung cancer (dated by TCRdb to between 2018 and 2021). In the paper's terms, the time point label means: sample taken at primary tumor resection. For TCR sequencing, whole RNA was extracted from tumor and nontumor lung tissue, or from cryopreserved PBMC samples, and no cell sorting was done. To prepare the library, 5' RACE was applied. This sample was sequenced with a NextSeq 500. TCRdb reanalyzed the raw reads on its own, using fastp at Q25 for trimming and MiXCR for clone calling, and kept in-frame beta chains. Rows merge per CDR3 protein into single entries with the most common DNA and genes. This sample is represented by 45,000 or so distinct CDR3 sequences; around 7.6% of them were singletons. The ten largest clones add up to 13% of the sample. Sequencing was performed on PBMCs, taken at surgery. The receptors come from a female donor with early-stage non-small cell lung cancer.

The chain has TRBV7-9 and TRBJ2-7; perhaps TRBD1 as D (6 bases). Germline CDR1 SEHNR, CDR2 FQNEAQ (reference sequence). This CDR3 region has 16 residues. V was pared by 6 bases and J by 2 bases, with 20 bases between. CDR3 in DNA: TGTGCCAGCAGTTCCCGACTCGGACAGTCCCCCTACGAGCAGTACTTC. It translates to CASSSRLGQSPYEQYF.

This clonotype has at least ten counts. The chain employs TRBV9 and TRBJ1-6; 8 nucleotides align to TRBD1. The ends lost 0 bases at V and 8 bases at J; junction bases unmatched: 10. Germline loops: CDR1 SGDLS, CDR2 YYNGEE. The CDR3 covers 17 residues. CDR3 coding DNA: TGTGCCAGCAGCGTAGAGGTTTATCAGGGGGCGGATTCACCCCTCCACTTT. Translation gives CASSVEVYQGADSPLHF. The full variable domain, its missing parts supplied by reference TRBV9 and TRBJ1-6, is DSGVTQTPKHLITATGQRVTLRCSPRSGDLSVYWYQQSLDQGLQFLIQYYNGEERAKGNILERFSAQQFPDLHSELNLSSLELGDSALYFCASSVEVYQGADSPLHFGNGTRLTVT.